This record looks at one T cell receptor (beta chain) sequence and its context. This clonotype has ten or more counts. What this receptor recognizes is not known. Base quality data are lacking; no much larger clone is found one base away. This sample is part of a study of patients with pleural tuberculosis (dated by TCRdb to the mid-2010s). Reading from cysteine to phenylalanine, the CDR3 counts 12 amino acids. Only the CDR3 DNA is retained, 36 bases long and in frame from the first base. Looking up the germline V gene (reference sequence) yields CDR1 SGHAT and CDR2 FQDESV. At the junction V is shortened by 6 bases and J by 7 bases, with 12 bases in between. The sample was run on an Illumina Genome Analyzer IIx. The public reads were quality trimmed at Q25 with fastp and then assembled into clones with MiXCR by TCRdb, keeping productive beta chains. For every CDR3 protein sequence, its rows merge into one entry that carries the most common genes and DNA. Here the sample has around 50,000 distinct CDR3 sequences; 6% to 8% occur a single time. The ten largest account for roughly 17% of the sample.

The receptor's source is a human donor with pleural tuberculosis. This receptor chain uses TRBV11-1 and TRBJ1-1, with the D gene call left open. The CDR3 amino acid sequence is: CASRAGSNEAFF. The sequenced DNA is TGTGCCAGCAGAGCCGGGTCAAATGAAGCTTTCTTT.